The next 23 T cell receptor beta chains were all read from a single sample in a study of blood T cell repertoires in COVID-19. Profiled with immunoSEQ multiplex PCR; TCRdb holds only in-frame clones, not every one. The table has fewer than 150,000 clones, about nine tenths seen once; the top ten hold roughly 8%. Specimen: peripheral blood. These receptors came from a human donor in a cohort sampled during active COVID-19.

The rearrangement links TRBV9 to TRBJ1-1, with TRBD1 as a possible D gene (6 bases). V was trimmed by 4 bases and J by 7 bases, leaving 26 bases between them. The CDR3 has 17 residues. CDR1 is SGDLS and CDR2 is YYNGEE in the germline V gene. The chain's CDR3 is CASSRMSPRTAIDEAFF. The CDR3 nucleotides read TGTGCCAGCAGCCGGATGAGTCCAAGGACAGCAATCGATGAAGCTTTCTTT.

The V and J genes are TRBV11-3 and TRBJ1-3; no clear D. The CDR3 spans 14 residues. V was pared by 2 bases and J by 2 bases, with 7 bases between. Germline CDR1 is SGHNT and CDR2 is YENEEA. CDR3 loop: CASSLLYPGNTIYF. In DNA form, the CDR3 reads TGTGCCAGCAGCTTACTTTATCCTGGAAACACCATATATTTT.

The chain uses TRBV27 and TRBJ2-7, with D possibly TRBD1 on 6 matching bases. CDR3 length: 17 amino acids. The V and J ends lost 4 bases and 4 bases respectively, with 23 bases between them. The germline V gene has CDR1 MNHEY and CDR2 SMNVEV (reference sequence). The CDR3 sequence is CASSSPSGRGSFYEQYF. CDR3 DNA: TGTGCCAGCAGTTCCCCTTCGGGCAGGGGATCGTTTTACGAGCAGTACTTC.

The genes are TRBV28 and TRBJ1-5; the D gene is possibly TRBD1 (6 bases). The CDR3 covers 15 residues. Germline values: CDR1 MDHEN, CDR2 SYDVKM. Trimming cost V 2 bases and J 1 base, with 9 bases left between them. CDR3 in amino acids: CASSLETGSNQPQHF. CDR3 coding DNA: TGTGCCAGCAGTTTAGAGACAGGAAGCAATCAGCCCCAGCATTTT.

This clone was recorded a few times. This chain uses TRBV11-3 with TRBJ2-2; a possible D gene is TRBD1 (6 bases). Per germline, CDR1 SGHNT and CDR2 YENEEA. The germline V and J ends were trimmed by 7 bases and 6 bases, with 12 bases remaining between them. This CDR3 comprises 13 residues. The CDR3 protein is CASKGVKAGELFF. The CDR3, as DNA: TGTGCCAGCAAGGGGGTCAAGGCCGGGGAGCTGTTTTTT.

The chain joins TRBV28 to TRBJ1-1, with 11 positions matching TRBD1. The length of the CDR3 is 14 residues. Germline-derived CDR1 and CDR2 are MDHEN and SYDVKM. J was trimmed by 11 bases and V by 3 bases; bases with no gene match: 8. The CDR3 is CASSFRGQGVGAFF. DNA for the CDR3: TGTGCCAGCAGTTTCCGGGGACAGGGGGTCGGTGCTTTCTTT.

The rearrangement links TRBV7-3 to TRBJ1-1, with D perhaps TRBD1 (5 bases). V was clipped by 3 bases and J by 5 bases, with 16 bases between them. The germline gives CDR1 SGHTA, CDR2 FQGTGA. CDR3 size: 15 residues. The CDR3 nucleotides are TGTGCCAGCAGCTTGACCGGGGGTGGAGGGACTGAAGCTTTCTTT. Its translation is CASSLTGGGGTEAFF.

This chain links TRBV11-3 with TRBJ2-2; 7 nucleotides match TRBD2. CDR1 is SGHNT and CDR2 is YENEEA in the germline V gene. The CDR3 extends over 18 amino acids. V gave up 1 base and J gave up 1 base; unmatched junction bases: 9. CDR3 amino acids: CASSLGGGRGKNTGELFF. In DNA, the CDR3 is TGTGCCAGCAGCTTAGGGGGAGGGCGGGGAAAGAACACCGGGGAGCTGTTTTTT.

The chain recombines TRBV19 with TRBJ1-1, with TRBD1 matching over 8 bases. V shed 7 bases, J shed 7 bases, and the junction held 11 bases outside the gene matches. This CDR3 has 14 residues. Germline V gene lookup returns CDR1 LNHDA and CDR2 SQIVND (reference sequence). This chain's CDR3 is CASTPTDRGNEAFF. The CDR3 DNA sequence: TGTGCCAGTACACCTACCGACAGGGGAAATGAAGCTTTCTTT.

This clone was seen just once. The V call is TRBV5-1, the J call TRBJ2-1; 7 bases line up with TRBD1. In germline, CDR1 is SGHRS, CDR2 YFSETQ. The CDR3 contains 14 residues. The ends lost 4 bases at V and 2 bases at J; junction bases unmatched: 3. CDR3 bases: TGCGCCAGCAGCCGGGACAGTACCTACAATGAGCAGTTCTTC. This codes for CASSRDSTYNEQFF. The variable domain in full, with the rest retrieved from reference TRBV5-1 and TRBJ2-1, is KAGVTQTPRYLIKTRGQQVTLSCSPISGHRSVSWYQQTPGQGLQFLFEYFSETQRNKGNFPGRFSGRQFSNSRSEMNVSTLELGDSALYLCASSRDSTYNEQFFGPGTRLTVL.

The V and J genes are TRBV19 and TRBJ2-3; the D gene is possibly TRBD2 (6 bases). The V and J ends lost 8 bases and 1 base respectively, with 10 bases between them. This CDR3 comprises 13 residues. The V gene's germline CDR1 is LNHDA and CDR2 SQIVND (reference sequence). This CDR3 reads CASSGGGTDTQYF. The CDR3 DNA reads TGTGCCAGTTCCGGGGGTGGCACAGATACGCAGTATTTT.

The rearrangement uses TRBV28 and TRBJ1-4; D unresolved. V gave up 3 bases and J gave up 8 bases, with 13 bases separating them. The CDR3 length is 14 residues. In germline, CDR1 is MDHEN, CDR2 SYDVKM. The CDR3 DNA sequence: TGTGCCAGCAGTTTGTCTGTCAGGAAAGAAAAACTGTTTTTT. It codes for CASSLSVRKEKLFF.

This rearrangement joins TRBV9 to TRBJ2-1; 10 bases line up with TRBD2. Germline CDR1 and CDR2: SGDLS and YYNGEE. The CDR3 is made up of 14 amino acids. J gave up 5 bases and V 3 bases, and 2 bases lay outside the gene matches. CDR3 region: CASSAGLADNEQFF. DNA for the CDR3: TGTGCCAGCAGCGCAGGACTAGCGGACAATGAGCAGTTCTTC.

V and J are TRBV7-2 and TRBJ2-7; 8 nucleotides match TRBD2. With V trimmed by 1 base and J by 6 bases, 8 bases remained unmatched. The V gene's germline CDR1 is SGHTA and CDR2 FQGNSA. This CDR3 has 15 amino acids. CDR3 in amino acids: CASSLGGLESIEQYF. As DNA, the CDR3 is TGTGCCAGCAGCTTAGGGGGACTAGAGTCTATCGAGCAGTACTTC.

The rearrangement uses TRBV15 and TRBJ1-5, with 8 bases aligning to TRBD1. Trimming cost V 3 bases and J 4 bases; bases outside gene matches: 5. Germline V lookup: CDR1 LNHNV, CDR2 YYDKDF (reference sequence). The CDR3 extends over 15 amino acids. CDR3 bases: TGTGCCACCAGCAGCGGACAGGGCCTTAATCAGCCCCAGCATTTT. Protein: CATSSGQGLNQPQHF.

The V and J genes are TRBV30 and TRBJ2-5; 7 bases fit TRBD1. Germline lookup yields CDR1 GTSNPN and CDR2 SVGIG (reference sequence). The length of the CDR3 is 15 residues. V was clipped by 1 base and J by 5 bases; unmatched bases: 10. For the CDR3, the DNA is TGTGCCTGGAGTGAGGGGGCCTACCAAATTGAGACCCAGTACTTC. It is translated as CAWSEGAYQIETQYF.

The gene calls are TRBV3-1 (or the pseudogene TRBV3-2) and TRBJ1-6, with D unclear. Trimming removed 4 bases from V and 10 bases from J, with 5 bases in between. From germline, CDR1 is LGHDT and CDR2 YNNKEL (reference sequence). The CDR3 runs to 11 residues. The CDR3 protein is CASSPFSPLHF. The CDR3 DNA reads as TGTGCCAGCAGCCCGTTCTCACCCCTCCACTTT.

This clone appeared once. V usage is TRBV5-4 and J usage is TRBJ2-1; 11 positions agree with TRBD2. Germline CDR1 and CDR2: SGHNT and YYREEE (reference sequence). After removal of 1 base from V and 3 bases from J, the junction contained 3 bases not matched to a gene. This CDR3 has 16 amino acids. Here the CDR3 DNA reads TGTGCCAGCAGCTTGCCACTAGCGGGAGACTACAATGAGCAGTTCTTC. Protein: CASSLPLAGDYNEQFF.

The CDR3 spells CAIRTGAYEQYF. DNA for the CDR3: TGTGCCATCAGGACTGGAGCCTACGAGCAGTACTTC. The chain recombines TRBV10-3 with TRBJ2-7; D ambiguous. The V end was cut by 6 bases, the J end by 2 bases, with 8 bases between. This CDR3 is built from 12 residues. Germline V lookup: CDR1 ENHRY, CDR2 SYGVKD.

The V and J genes are TRBV11-3 and TRBJ2-1, with 12 bases that match TRBD1. This CDR3 comprises 15 residues. V shed 5 bases, J shed 6 bases, and the junction held 5 bases outside the gene matches. Germline assignment: CDR1 SGHNT and CDR2 YENEEA. Here the CDR3 reads CASSPGQGAGNEQFF. The CDR3 coding sequence is TGTGCCAGCAGCCCGGGACAGGGGGCGGGCAATGAGCAGTTCTTC.

This clone was found once. The chain carries TRBV11-2 and TRBJ2-1; D may be TRBD1 (6 bases). This CDR3 is built from 15 residues. The germline V and J ends were trimmed by 0 bases and 4 bases, with 10 bases remaining between them. CDR1 is SGHAT, CDR2 FQNNGV, per germline. CDR3 nucleotide sequence: TGTGCCAGCAGCTTAGAAAAACAGGGATACAATGAGCAGTTCTTC. As protein: CASSLEKQGYNEQFF.

This chain uses TRBV30 with TRBJ1-5, with 10 bases lining up with TRBD1. Germline V lookup: CDR1 GTSNPN, CDR2 SVGIG (reference sequence). The V and J ends lost 5 bases and 4 bases, in that order; junction bases with no gene match: 5. The CDR3 runs to 14 residues. CDR3 bases: TGTGCCTGGGGCCGACAGGGGGCGAATCAGCCCCAGCATTTT. Protein sequence: CAWGRQGANQPQHF.

CDR3 residues: CASSLAGQNNSPLHF. CDR3 in DNA: TGTGCCAGCAGCTTAGCCGGACAAAATAATTCACCCCTCCACTTT. V is TRBV11-3 and J is TRBJ1-6; perhaps TRBD1 as D (5 bases). Trimming cost V 1 base and J 5 bases, with 9 bases left between them. The germline gives CDR1 SGHNT, CDR2 YENEEA. This CDR3 contains 15 residues.